The 8 T cell receptor beta chains reported below all come from one sample, sequenced in a study of blood T cell repertoires in COVID-19. Sequencing was performed with immunoSEQ multiplex PCR; in TCRdb, only in-frame clones are kept and a portion is missing. Of around 200,000 clones listed, over 75% are singletons. The sample taken for sequencing was peripheral blood. Every receptor here comes from a human donor in a cohort sampled during active COVID-19.

The chain uses TRBV6-6 and TRBJ1-4, with 8 bases matching TRBD1. Germline trimming cut 6 bases from V and 7 bases from J; bases unmatched to any gene: 7. The CDR3 has 14 amino acids. The V gene's germline CDR1 is MNHNY and CDR2 SVGAGI (reference sequence). The CDR3 reads CASRGQGAGEKLFF. As DNA, the CDR3 is TGTGCCAGCAGGGGTCAGGGGGCAGGTGAAAAACTGTTTTTT.

The chain couples TRBV30 to TRBJ1-6; a possible D gene is TRBD1 (6 bases). The CDR3 sequence is 15 residues long. Trimming shortened V by 2 bases and J by 0 bases, and 8 bases separated the two germline ends. CDR1 and CDR2 (germline): GTSNPN, SVGIG (reference sequence). CDR3 sequence: CAWSTGSSYNSPLHF. For the CDR3, the DNA is TGTGCCTGGAGTACAGGGAGCTCCTATAATTCACCCCTCCACTTT.

The gene calls are TRBV5-1 and TRBJ2-5, with D tentatively TRBD2 (6 bases). The CDR3 runs to 17 residues. Deletions cut 4 bases from V and 5 bases from J, with 24 bases between. Looked up from germline, CDR1 is SGHRS and CDR2 is YFSETQ. CDR3 loop: CASSLGVGGRMLETQYF. The CDR3 DNA is TGCGCCAGCAGCCTCGGAGTGGGAGGTAGAATGTTGGAGACCCAGTACTTC.

The rearrangement joins TRBV9 to TRBJ2-7; TRBD2 matches 8 bases. The CDR3 loop spans 15 amino acids. Germline CDR1 and CDR2: SGDLS and YYNGEE. Losses at the gene ends were 0 bases for V and 3 bases for J; bases not matched to a gene: 5. The CDR3 protein is CASSVDSGVSYEQYF. CDR3 nucleotide sequence: TGTGCCAGCAGCGTAGATAGCGGGGTAAGCTACGAGCAGTACTTC.

V usage is TRBV7-9 and J usage is TRBJ2-1; 7 bases agree with TRBD2. The trim removed 5 bases at V and 2 bases at J, leaving 9 bases unmatched. Germline V gives CDR1 SEHNR, CDR2 FQNEAQ (reference sequence). This CDR3 is 16 amino acids long. CDR3 residues: CASSPTSRHTYNEQFF. CDR3 nucleotides: TGTGCCAGCAGCCCGACTAGCCGACACACCTACAATGAGCAGTTCTTC.

The rearrangement uses TRBV7-2 and TRBJ2-7; tentatively, D is TRBD2 (5 bases). Germline-derived CDR1 and CDR2 are SGHTA and FQGNSA. This CDR3 is 16 amino acids long. Trimming cost V 5 bases and J 2 bases, with 19 bases left between them. DNA of the CDR3: TGTGCCAGCAGCGCCCCCTTGAGCGGCCCGACCTACGAGCAGTACTTC. Amino acid sequence: CASSAPLSGPTYEQYF. The variable domain in full, with the rest retrieved from reference TRBV7-2 and TRBJ2-7, is GAGVSQSPSNKVTEKGKDVELRCDPISGHTALYWYRQSLGQGLEFLIYFQGNSAPDKSGLPSDRFSAERTGGSVSTLTIQRTQQEDSAVYLCASSAPLSGPTYEQYFGPGTRLTVT.

The rearrangement joins TRBV6-2 or TRBV6-3 to TRBJ2-7; 16 positions match TRBD2. The CDR3 extends over 17 amino acids. Germline V lookup: CDR1 MNHEY, CDR2 SVGEGT. The trim removed 4 bases at V and 6 bases at J, leaving 9 bases unmatched. CDR3 DNA sequence: TGTGCCAGCAGTTCCGGGACTAGCGGGAGGGGGATCTCCGAGCAGTACTTC. This codes for CASSSGTSGRGISEQYF.

The CDR3 protein is CASSLMVAGGEEQYF. In DNA, the CDR3 is TGTGCCAGCAGCTTGATGGTAGCGGGAGGGGAAGAGCAGTACTTC. This chain joins TRBV7-2 and TRBJ2-7; 11 bases map to TRBD2. The CDR3 runs to 15 residues. Germline assignment: CDR1 SGHTA and CDR2 FQGNSA. V shed 3 bases and J 7 bases; nucleotides not matched to a gene: 8.